Below are 4 T cell receptor beta chains sequenced from a single sample in a study of Ad26.COV2.S vaccination and SARS-CoV-2 variants. Assay used: immunoSEQ multiplex PCR; TCRdb lists only in-frame clones, some missing. The sample records roughly 100,000 clones, less than 85% being singletons. Sample: peripheral blood, taken after recovery from COVID-19. These receptors were obtained from a human donor who had recovered from COVID-19.

The V gene is TRBV27, the J gene TRBJ2-2, with D uncertain. CDR1 and CDR2 (germline): MNHEY, SMNVEV (reference sequence). This CDR3 is 14 amino acids long. Deletions cut 3 bases from V and 5 bases from J, with 10 bases between. In DNA, the CDR3 is TGTGCCAGCAGTTTGGGCCAGACTACCGGGGAGCTGTTTTTT. This codes for CASSLGQTTGELFF.

The chain uses TRBV5-5 and TRBJ1-2; 7 bases are shared with TRBD1. There are 15 residues in the CDR3. In germline, CDR1 is SGHKS, CDR2 YYEKEE (reference sequence). The junction had 6 bases not matched to a gene; V was cut back by 0 bases and J by 4 bases. CDR3 sequence reads: CASSLVAGGPYGYTF. CDR3 bases: TGTGCCAGCAGCTTGGTAGCAGGGGGTCCCTATGGCTACACCTTC.

V is TRBV7-2 and J is TRBJ2-3; TRBD2 is a possible D gene (6 bases). CDR1 SGHTA and CDR2 FQGNSA come from the germline V gene. V lost 6 bases and J 2 bases, leaving 12 bases between the germline ends. The CDR3 length is 14 residues. The CDR3 reads CASRSGFSTDTQYF. The DNA for the CDR3 is TGTGCCAGCAGAAGCGGGTTTTCCACAGATACGCAGTATTTT. Full variable domain (outside the CDR3, taken from reference TRBV7-2 and TRBJ2-3): GAGVSQSPSNKVTEKGKDVELRCDPISGHTALYWYRQSLGQGLEFLIYFQGNSAPDKSGLPSDRFSAERTGGSVSTLTIQRTQQEDSAVYLCASRSGFSTDTQYFGPGTRLTVL.

The rearrangement uses TRBV6-2 or TRBV6-3 and TRBJ1-1, with D possibly TRBD1 on 6 matching bases. Trimming shortened V by 2 bases and J by 5 bases, and 12 bases separated the two germline ends. Germline CDR1 reads MNHEY; CDR2 reads SVGEGT. The CDR3 runs to 14 residues. CDR3 amino acids: CASSYQGRRTEAFF. CDR3 DNA: TGTGCCAGCAGTTACCAGGGGCGCCGTACTGAAGCTTTCTTT.